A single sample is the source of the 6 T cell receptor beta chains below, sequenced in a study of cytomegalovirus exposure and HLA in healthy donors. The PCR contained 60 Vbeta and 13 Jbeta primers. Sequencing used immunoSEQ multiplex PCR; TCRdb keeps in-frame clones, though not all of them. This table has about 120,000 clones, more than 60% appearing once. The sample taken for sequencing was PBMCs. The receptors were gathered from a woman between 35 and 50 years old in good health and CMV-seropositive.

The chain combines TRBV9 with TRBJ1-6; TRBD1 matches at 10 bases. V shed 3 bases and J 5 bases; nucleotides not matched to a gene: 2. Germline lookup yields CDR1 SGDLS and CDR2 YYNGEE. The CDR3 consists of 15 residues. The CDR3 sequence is CASSGQGADNSPLHF. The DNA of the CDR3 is TGTGCCAGCAGCGGACAGGGGGCAGATAATTCACCCCTCCACTTT.

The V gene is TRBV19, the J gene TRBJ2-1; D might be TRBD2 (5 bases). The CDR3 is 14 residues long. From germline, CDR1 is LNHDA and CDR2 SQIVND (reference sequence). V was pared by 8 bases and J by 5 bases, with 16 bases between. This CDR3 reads CASHRDLWDNEQFF. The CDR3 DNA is TGTGCCAGTCACCGGGATTTGTGGGACAATGAGCAGTTCTTC.

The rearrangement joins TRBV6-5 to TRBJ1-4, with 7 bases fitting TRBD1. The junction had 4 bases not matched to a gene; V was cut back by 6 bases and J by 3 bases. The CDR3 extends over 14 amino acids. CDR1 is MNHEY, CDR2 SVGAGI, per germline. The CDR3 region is CASSRDRANEKLFF. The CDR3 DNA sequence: TGTGCCAGCAGCCGCGACAGGGCTAATGAAAAACTGTTTTTT.

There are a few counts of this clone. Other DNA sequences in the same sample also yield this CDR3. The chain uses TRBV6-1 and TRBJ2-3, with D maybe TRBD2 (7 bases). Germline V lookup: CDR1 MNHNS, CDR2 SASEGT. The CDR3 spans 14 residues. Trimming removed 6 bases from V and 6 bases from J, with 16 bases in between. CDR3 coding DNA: TGTGCCAGCAGGGAGGGGGGGAGATTGGATACGCAGTATTTT. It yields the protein CASREGGRLDTQYF.

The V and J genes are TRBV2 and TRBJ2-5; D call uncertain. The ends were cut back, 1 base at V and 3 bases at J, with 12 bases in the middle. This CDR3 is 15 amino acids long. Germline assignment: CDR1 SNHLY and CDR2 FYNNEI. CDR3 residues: CASSEVNFSKETQYF. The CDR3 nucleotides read TGTGCCAGCAGTGAAGTTAACTTTTCAAAAGAGACCCAGTACTTC.

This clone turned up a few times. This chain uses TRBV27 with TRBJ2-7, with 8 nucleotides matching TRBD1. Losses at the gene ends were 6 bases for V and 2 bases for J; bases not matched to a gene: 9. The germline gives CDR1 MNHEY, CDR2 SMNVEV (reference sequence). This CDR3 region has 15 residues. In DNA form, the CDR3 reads TGTGCCAGCAGGGGGACAGGCGCACGAACCTACGAGCAGTACTTC. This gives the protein CASRGTGARTYEQYF.